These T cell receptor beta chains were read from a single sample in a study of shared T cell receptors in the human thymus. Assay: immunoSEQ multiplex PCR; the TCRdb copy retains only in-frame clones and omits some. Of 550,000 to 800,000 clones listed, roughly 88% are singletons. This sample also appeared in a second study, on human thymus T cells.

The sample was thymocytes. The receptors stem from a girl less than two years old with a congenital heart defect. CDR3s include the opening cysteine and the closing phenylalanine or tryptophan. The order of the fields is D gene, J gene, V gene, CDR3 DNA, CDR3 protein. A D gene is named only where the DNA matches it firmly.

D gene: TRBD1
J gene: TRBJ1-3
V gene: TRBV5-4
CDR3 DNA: TGTGCCAGCAGCTTGGACGCAGGGGGCACCGGAAACACCATATATTTT
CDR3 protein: CASSLDAGGTGNTIYF

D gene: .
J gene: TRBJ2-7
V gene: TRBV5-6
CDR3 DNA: TGTGCCAGCAGCTTAGTGACAGACCACCCCTACGAGCAGTACTTC
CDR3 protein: CASSLVTDHPYEQYF

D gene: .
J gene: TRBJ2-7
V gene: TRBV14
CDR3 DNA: TGTGCCAGCAGCCAAGATCGGACAGATCCCTACGAGCAGTACTTC
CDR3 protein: CASSQDRTDPYEQYF

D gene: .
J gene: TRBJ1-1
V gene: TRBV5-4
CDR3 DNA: TGTGCCAGCAGCTTATCCCCCGAGGACGGAGGACTTCTGAACACTGAAGCTTTCTTT
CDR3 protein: CASSLSPEDGGLLNTEAFF

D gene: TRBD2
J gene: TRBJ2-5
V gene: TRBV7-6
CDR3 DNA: TGTGCCAGCAGGAATCGCGGGGGACGGAAAGGAGAGACCCAGTACTTC
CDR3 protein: CASRNRGGRKGETQYF

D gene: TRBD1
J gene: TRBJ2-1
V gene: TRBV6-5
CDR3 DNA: TGTGCCAGCAGTCCACAGGGGAGTAAGATTAATGAGCAGTTCTTC
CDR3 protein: CASSPQGSKINEQFF

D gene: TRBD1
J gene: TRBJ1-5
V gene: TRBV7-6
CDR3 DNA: TGTGCCAGCAGCTTAGTCGACAGGGGGATTGATCAGCCCCAGCATTTT
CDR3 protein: CASSLVDRGIDQPQHF

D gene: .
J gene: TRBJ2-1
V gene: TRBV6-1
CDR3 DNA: TGTGCCAGCAGTGAAGGCGGAGGGAGTTCCCCCTACAATGAGCAGTTCTTC
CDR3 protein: CASSEGGGSSPYNEQFF

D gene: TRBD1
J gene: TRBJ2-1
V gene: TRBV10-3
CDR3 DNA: TGTGCCACCCGGCGGGCAGGGGGAGTGGTCTACTACAATGAGCAGTTCTTC
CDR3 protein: CATRRAGGVVYYNEQFF

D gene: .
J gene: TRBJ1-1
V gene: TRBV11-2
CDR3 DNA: TGTGCCAGCAGCTTAGGAGAGGCGGAGGACACTGAAGCTTTCTTT
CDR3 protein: CASSLGEAEDTEAFF

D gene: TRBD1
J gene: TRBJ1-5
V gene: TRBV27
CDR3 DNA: TGTGCCAGCAGACCTGACAGGGAGAACAATCAGCCCCAGCATTTT
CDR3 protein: CASRPDRENNQPQHF

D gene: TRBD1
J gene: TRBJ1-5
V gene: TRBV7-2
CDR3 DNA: TGTGCCAGCAGCCAACTTCGGACAGGGAATAGCAATCAGCCCCAGCATTTT
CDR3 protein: CASSQLRTGNSNQPQHF

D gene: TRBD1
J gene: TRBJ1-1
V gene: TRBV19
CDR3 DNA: TGTGCCAGTACCGAACAGGGGGTGGACACTGAAGCTTTCTTT
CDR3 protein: CASTEQGVDTEAFF

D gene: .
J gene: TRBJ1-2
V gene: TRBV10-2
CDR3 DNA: TGCGCCAGCAGGGCTGGGCGTCGATGGGACTATGGCTACACCTTC
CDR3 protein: CASRAGRRWDYGYTF

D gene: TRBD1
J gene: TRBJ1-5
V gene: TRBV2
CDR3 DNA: TGTGCCAGCAGCGTTACAGGGGACGATCAGCCCCAGCATTTT
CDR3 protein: CASSVTGDDQPQHF

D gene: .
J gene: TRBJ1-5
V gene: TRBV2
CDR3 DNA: TGTGCCAGCAGACTAATTCCGCACGATTATAATCAGCCCCAGCATTTT
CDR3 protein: CASRLIPHDYNQPQHF

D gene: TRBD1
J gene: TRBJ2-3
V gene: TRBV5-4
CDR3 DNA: TGTGCCAGCAGGTCGGGACAGCCCACAGATACGCAGTATTTT
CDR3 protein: CASRSGQPTDTQYF

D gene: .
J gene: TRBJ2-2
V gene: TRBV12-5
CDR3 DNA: TGTGCTAGTGGTTCCCCCCCGGAAGGGCAGGGTTGGTGGACCGGGGAGCTGTTTTTT
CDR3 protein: CASGSPPEGQGWWTGELFF

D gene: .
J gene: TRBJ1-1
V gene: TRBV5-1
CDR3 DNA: TGCGCCAGCAGGCCCGGGGGATCGGCGATCCGAATGAACACTGAAGCTTTCTTT
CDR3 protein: CASRPGGSAIRMNTEAFF

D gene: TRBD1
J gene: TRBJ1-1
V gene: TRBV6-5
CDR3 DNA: TGTGCCAGCAGTTACAGGGGGCTGAACACTGAAGCTTTCTTT
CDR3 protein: CASSYRGLNTEAFF

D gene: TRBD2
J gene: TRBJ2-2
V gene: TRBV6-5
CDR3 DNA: TGTGCCAGCAGTTACTCGATCACAGCGGGGGCCCGGGAGCTGTTTTTT
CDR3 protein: CASSYSITAGARELFF

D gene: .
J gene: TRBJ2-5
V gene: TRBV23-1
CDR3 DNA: TGCCCCTTACCCAGGCGCGGCGGAGGTGAGACCCAGTACTTC
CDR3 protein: CPLPRRGGGETQYF

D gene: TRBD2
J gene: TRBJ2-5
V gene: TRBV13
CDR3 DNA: TGTGCCAGCAGCTTAATGAGCGGGGGGTGTCGGACCCAGTACTTC
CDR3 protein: CASSLMSGGCRTQYF